This T cell receptor beta chain is from a study of cytomegalovirus exposure and HLA in healthy donors (dated 2017 in TCRdb). Notes on the research overall: According to an earlier analysis of 450 to 650 of the donors, 200 million or so T cells yielded 90 million to 140 million unique TCR beta sequences and about 280 Gb of sequence data. In an earlier analysis of roughly 580 of the donors, high-throughput TCR beta sequencing was used to judge whether each TCR beta V gene segment behaved as functional or pseudogenic. The study aimed to test whether signatures of past pathogen exposure could be identified by cataloging public T cell receptors. Rather than using new phenotypic data, the later analysis identified candidate immune exposures from TCR beta sequences and from how often those sequences occurred across donors. Every repertoire in the discovery cohort had been generated on one and the same sequencing platform. The number of typed donors differed by locus: about 620-640 for A, B, C, DRB1 and DQB1; approximately 540 for DQA1; over 600 for DPA1; and around 490 for DPB1. Besides the first cohort of roughly 640 subjects, a separate validation cohort made up of 120 different subjects was used. Roughly 300 gigabases of sequencing data and roughly 81 million unique TCR sequences made up an early release that covered 500 to 650 HLA-typed donors. Donor age, sex, ethnicity and CMV serostatus were compiled alongside the repertoire data. Genome-wide SNP genotypes for about 55% of the roughly 670 donors were used in a later genetic analysis, which treated that subset as a discovery cohort. Four to six DR-DQ haplotypes were handled as single units for association and clustering because linkage in the cohort was strong. On average, around 240,000 unique TCR beta nucleotide sequences were sequenced per donor among 398 genotyped donors of the cohort, with roughly 18% of those sequences being non-productive. High-throughput TCR immunosequencing, statistical association of individual TCRs with disease status, and machine learning were combined to predict cytomegalovirus infection status. The study used immunosequencing to profile the T cell repertoires of more than 650 subjects and linked those repertoires to cytomegalovirus serostatus. Both class I and class II loci were covered by HLA typing, at four-digit resolution. A later analysis re-examined previously published TCR beta repertoires from 600 to 700 donors and added high-resolution HLA genotyping to investigate patterns of TCR occurrence. Among the roughly 400 genotyped donors, around 81% belonged to the genetic ancestry cluster associated with self-reported Caucasian donors.

The investigation overall reported the following: In both the original and validation cohorts, the classifier was reported to diagnose cytomegalovirus status with high specificity and sensitivity. At a false discovery rate of 0.05, a later analysis linked around 17,000 TCR beta sequences to specific HLA alleles. A later genetic analysis reported fewer N-insertions in productive TCRs among donors in an Asian-associated ancestry cluster than the roughly 700-donor mean. Because counts were too low, about 18 rarely observed V segments, including chromosome 9 orphons, were left out of the earlier analysis of 587 of the donors. The 87-base-pair reads could not distinguish some IMGT-functional V segments, including TRBV6-2 and TRBV6-3, so those segments were excluded. It was suggested by the authors that the approach could potentially be generalized to other disease states and immunological phenotypes. A further reported finding was that TCR beta sequences accurately predicted the HLA-A and HLA-B alleles for most subjects in the first cohort. In vitro tests confirmed that a few of the cytomegalovirus-associated TCR beta chains recognize cytomegalovirus antigens. Linkage disequilibrium might explain the correlated functional status among segregating V segments, but an unknown experimental factor could not be excluded. The study gave a list of around 170 TCR beta chains associated with cytomegalovirus. V-gene and J-gene trimming of TCR beta chains was associated with a missense DCLRE1C variant in a later genetic analysis, and the association was replicated in an independent cohort. This cohort had only TCR beta chains sequenced, and the lack of alpha or paired-chain data limited which features could be detected. In a later analysis, the rate of TCR association differed among HLA loci, with DRB1 alleles having the most associated TCRs and HLA-C alleles having the fewest. A cluster of highly shared sequence variants was judged likely to be a technical artifact of the sequencing pipeline. Several of the top co-occurrence clusters appeared to be linked to parvovirus B19, influenza, CMV and Epstein-Barr virus, according to a later analysis. Strong co-occurrence of HLA alleles, especially DR and DQ, made assigning TCR associations to individual alleles difficult. Most TCR sequences were seen in very few donors, while some public TCRs were found in many individuals. An earlier analysis of approximately 570 of the donors showed that most TCR beta V segments appeared in productive rearrangements either about 87% or about 30% of the time, which broadly matched IMGT annotations. Sequencing depth was assumed to be roughly uniform across donors in the presence/absence analyses, though that assumption may not hold. Most CMV-associated TCR beta chains appeared to be HLA-restricted in a later analysis, and the HLA associations seemed to be driven largely by CMV exposure. Compared with equally common non-associated chains, HLA-associated TCR beta chains in a later analysis were more clonally expanded and had lower generation probabilities. Because some donors lacked HLA typing at each locus, the association tests relied only on the typed subset. For the cohort, immune exposure information was limited to CMV serostatus.

Comment on this clone: It has no known antigen specificity. Qualities for individual bases were not recorded, and no much larger clone is one base off.

To prepare the library, the immunoSEQ multiplex PCR assay was applied. For the multiplex PCR, a mixture combining 60 forward primers for TCR Vbeta segments and 13 reverse primers for TCR Jbeta segments was used. The CDR3 region of rearranged TCR beta genes was amplified from genomic DNA with a multiplex PCR assay. Amplified TCR beta libraries were sequenced as 87-base-pair reads on the Illumina HiSeq System. For the original study's pipeline: A later analysis counted some 74 million unique TCR beta chains across the 550 to 700 repertoires, and about 10 million of these chains were shared by at least two donors. Raw reads were error-corrected and collapsed into unique sequences by a nearest-neighbor algorithm in which closely related sequences were merged to remove PCR and sequencing errors. To assign V, D and J gene segments, CDR3 sequences were aligned to IMGT reference sequences. For a sequence to be retained, a match of at least six nucleotides to both a V gene segment and a J gene segment was required. Rearrangements were called productive when the CDR3 lacked stop codons and stayed in frame with V and J; all others were non-productive. Following IMGT convention, CDR3 was defined as the stretch from the second conserved V-encoded cysteine up to the conserved J-encoded phenylalanine. In an earlier analysis of roughly 610 of the donors, sequences lacking an unambiguous match to a single V gene segment were excluded. An earlier analysis of 450 to 650 of the donors called V segments functional above 56.7% productive rearrangements and segregating when the between-donor standard deviation exceeded 5%. A statistical classification framework was built for diagnosing cytomegalovirus status from the catalog of TCR beta chain sequences. In a later analysis, V and J genes were assigned by comparing TCR nucleotide sequences against IMGT/GENE-DB human TR gene sequences. A later analysis assigned CDR3 sequences and most-parsimonious VDJ recombination scenarios with the TCRdist pipeline. In a later analysis, each TCR beta chain was defined by its CDR3 amino acid sequence together with its V-gene family, and reads without a unique V-gene family were excluded. A later analysis removed 500 to 600 highly shared, low-generation-probability nucleotide sequences to deal with suspected cross-contamination and a sequencing artifact. In a later analysis, a clonal expansion index for each public chain was calculated from normalized within-repertoire ranks of inferred template counts. A later analysis computed generation probabilities with a VDJ recombination model fitted to out-of-frame rearrangements, and checked the results against IGoR. In a later analysis, TCR-TCR, TCR-HLA and TCR-CMV co-occurrence was scored with hypergeometric tests, and a repertoire-size bias correction was applied to TCR pairs. In a later analysis, false discovery rates were estimated by permuting HLA or CMV assignments 20 times. A later analysis grouped co-occurring TCRs with DBSCAN, adding TCRdist sequence similarity when clustering within HLA-allele-positive subsets. For co-occurrence clustering, repertoires with fewer than 30,000 or more than 120,000 public chains were excluded, along with roughly 5 repertoires with anomalous nucleotide sharing. In TCRdb, the immuneACCESS table is reduced to in-frame sequences with V and J assigned. These tables do not hold every clone; where another copy was compared, an unresolved V gene accounts for under half, and the others remain unexplained. V, J and clone size reflect that table, while D and trimming were determined from the DNA. In this sample the table shows 130,000 to 150,000 clones, under 70% of which occur a single time. The top ten clonotypes cover about 2.9% of the sample.

Between the V and J ends, shortened by 8 bases and 4 bases respectively, the junction contains 18 bases. The CDR3 has 15 amino acids, counting the end cysteine and phenylalanine. The CDR3 DNA has 45 bases and is translated from base 1. The germline V gene supplies CDR1 SNHLY and CDR2 FYNNEI. The cohort was made up of 666 healthy bone marrow donors. All cohort members were sampled while nominally healthy, although unrecorded immune exposures were likely present. The donor tested CMV seropositive, placing the donor among the 250 to 300 seropositive members of the cohort. Every donor gave a peripheral blood sample, and the peripheral blood mononuclear cells from that sample were used for TCR beta sequencing. The Qiagen DNeasy Blood Extraction Kit was used to extract genomic DNA from the blood cell samples.

This receptor was taken from a woman under 40 in good health and CMV-seropositive. The rearranged chain carries TRBV2 and TRBJ2-1; the D gene is perhaps TRBD2, from 6 matching bases. The sequencing input was PBMCs. The bases are TGTGCCAGCTTCCTCGTGGTAGCGGATTACAATGAGCAGTTCTTC. Protein translation: CASFLVVADYNEQFF.